This TCR beta chain stems from a study of blood T cells in healthy people across ages. Details on this clonotype: Its antigen remains unknown.

General study results and limits: Long-lived and aged donors differed, with more naive CD4+ cells and higher diversity in the long-lived. The study could not conclusively compare naive and antigen-experienced cells, given its unsorted PBMCs.

A second 7 to 11 cycle PCR used barcoded and J-beta primers. Carrying 12 random nucleotides, a template-switch adaptor labeled each individual cDNA molecule. TCRdb used MiXCR to reprocess the 5' RACE reads, holding one entry per CDR3 protein. The sample records hundreds of thousands of distinct CDR3 sequences, approximately 52% being singletons. Trimming removed 3 bases from V and 2 bases from J, with 11 bases in between. Germline CDR1 is DFQATT and CDR2 is SNEGSKA (reference sequence). This CDR3 is 14 amino acids long. This sequence originates from a man between 60 and 70 years old in good health. Material for sequencing was blood. This sequence joins TRBV20-1 and TRBJ2-1; tentatively, D is TRBD2 (6 bases). The CDR3 DNA reads as TGCAGTGCTAGGCCCGGAGGGGCCTACAATGAGCAGTTCTTC. This gives the protein CSARPGGAYNEQFF.